This T cell receptor beta chain stems from a study of response to subunit inactivated influenza vaccine. Study findings and constraints: The authors suggested that few new T cells are recruited per seasonal influenza vaccination.

Remarks on this clonotype: Its antigen is unknown.

Trimming removed 2 bases at V and 4 bases at J, with 9 bases between. This CDR3 spans 13 amino acids. Germline V gives CDR1 LNHNV, CDR2 YYDKDF (reference sequence). TCRdb redid the calling of the RT-PCR reads with MiXCR, one entry per CDR3 protein. The table records over 650,000 distinct CDR3 sequences, around 20% of them present only once. The rearrangement joins TRBV15 to TRBJ2-7, with D possibly matching TRBD1 (5 bases). Sequencing used PBMCs from blood, obtained around 5 days after vaccination. This receptor was taken from a man aged 45-60 years who received an inactivated influenza vaccine. CDR3 protein: CATSRSRQYEQYF. DNA for the CDR3: TGTGCCACCAGCAGATCGCGACAGTACGAGCAGTACTTC.